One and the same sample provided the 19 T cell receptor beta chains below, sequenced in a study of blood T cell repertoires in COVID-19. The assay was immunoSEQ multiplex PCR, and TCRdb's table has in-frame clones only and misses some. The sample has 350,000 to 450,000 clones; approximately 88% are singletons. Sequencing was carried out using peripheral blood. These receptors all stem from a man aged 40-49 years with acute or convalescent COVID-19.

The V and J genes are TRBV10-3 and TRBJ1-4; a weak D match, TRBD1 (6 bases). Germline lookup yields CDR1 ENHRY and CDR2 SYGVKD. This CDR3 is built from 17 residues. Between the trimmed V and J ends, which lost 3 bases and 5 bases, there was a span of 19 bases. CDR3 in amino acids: CAISESGTGTLNEKLFF. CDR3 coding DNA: TGTGCCATCAGTGAATCTGGAACCGGGACATTGAATGAAAAACTGTTTTTT.

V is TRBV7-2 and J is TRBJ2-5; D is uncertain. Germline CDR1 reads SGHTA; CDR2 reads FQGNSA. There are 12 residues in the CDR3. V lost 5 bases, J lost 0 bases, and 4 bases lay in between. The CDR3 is CASSTYQETQYF. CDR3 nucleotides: TGTGCCAGCAGCACTTACCAAGAGACCCAGTACTTC. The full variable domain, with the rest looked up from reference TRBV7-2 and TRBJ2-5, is GAGVSQSPSNKVTEKGKDVELRCDPISGHTALYWYRQSLGQGLEFLIYFQGNSAPDKSGLPSDRFSAERTGGSVSTLTIQRTQQEDSAVYLCASSTYQETQYFGPGTRLLVL.

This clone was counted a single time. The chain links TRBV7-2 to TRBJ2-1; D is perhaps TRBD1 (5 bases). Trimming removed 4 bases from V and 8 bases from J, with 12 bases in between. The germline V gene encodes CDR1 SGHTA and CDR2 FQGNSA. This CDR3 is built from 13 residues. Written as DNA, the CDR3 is TGTGCCAGCAGCTCCCCAGGGTCCCATGAGCAGTTCTTC. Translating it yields CASSSPGSHEQFF.

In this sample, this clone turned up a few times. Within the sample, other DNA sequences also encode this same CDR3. The CDR3 sequence: CASSQQGLNTEAFF. CDR3 coding DNA: TGCGCCAGCAGCCAACAGGGATTGAACACTGAAGCTTTCTTT. This chain connects TRBV4-3 to TRBJ1-1; D is perhaps TRBD1 (5 bases). Trimming pared 2 bases from V and 0 bases from J, leaving 7 bases between. The CDR3 is 14 residues long. Germline V gene sequence: CDR1 LGHNA, CDR2 YSLEER.

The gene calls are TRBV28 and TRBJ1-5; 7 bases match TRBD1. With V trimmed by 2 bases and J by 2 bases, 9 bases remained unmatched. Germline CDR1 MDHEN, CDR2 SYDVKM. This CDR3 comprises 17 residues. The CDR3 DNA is TGTGCCAGCAGTTTAAATGGAGGGGGCCAGGGCAATCAGCCCCAGCATTTT. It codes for CASSLNGGGQGNQPQHF.

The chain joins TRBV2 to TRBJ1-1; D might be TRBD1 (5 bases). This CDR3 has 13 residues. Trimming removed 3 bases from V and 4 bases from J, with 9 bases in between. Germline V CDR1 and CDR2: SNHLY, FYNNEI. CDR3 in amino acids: CASSDPGGTEAFF. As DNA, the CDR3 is TGTGCCAGCAGTGACCCGGGGGGCACTGAAGCTTTCTTT.

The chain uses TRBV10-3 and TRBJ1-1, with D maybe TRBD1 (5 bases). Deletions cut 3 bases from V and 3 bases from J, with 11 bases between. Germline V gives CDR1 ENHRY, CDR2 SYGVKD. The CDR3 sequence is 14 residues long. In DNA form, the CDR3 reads TGTGCCATCAGTGAACGGACGGGGGACACTGAAGCTTTCTTT. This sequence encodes CAISERTGDTEAFF.

CDR3 in amino acids: CASSLDRGNQPQHF. The DNA of the CDR3 is TGTGCCAGCAGCTTGGACAGGGGCAATCAGCCCCAGCATTTT. The chain joins TRBV5-4 to TRBJ1-5; the D gene is possibly TRBD1 (6 bases). The CDR3 runs 14 residues. Trimming removed 0 bases from V and 2 bases from J, with 6 bases in between. The germline V gene has CDR1 SGHNT and CDR2 YYREEE (reference sequence).

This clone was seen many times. The CDR3 loop reads CASRADRETDTQYF. The CDR3 region has the DNA TGTGCCAGCAGGGCGGACAGGGAAACAGATACGCAGTATTTT. The V gene is TRBV28, the J gene TRBJ2-3; 8 bases are a match to TRBD1. The V segment lost 6 bases and the J segment 3 bases; nucleotides outside the gene matches: 5. This CDR3 is built from 14 residues. Per the germline V gene, CDR1 is MDHEN and CDR2 is SYDVKM.

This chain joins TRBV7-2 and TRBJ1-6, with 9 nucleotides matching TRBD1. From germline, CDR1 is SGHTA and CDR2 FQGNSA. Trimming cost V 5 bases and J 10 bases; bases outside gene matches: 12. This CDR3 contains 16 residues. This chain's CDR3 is CASSQGTGRGESPLHF. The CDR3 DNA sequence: TGTGCCAGCAGCCAGGGGACAGGGAGAGGAGAATCACCCCTCCACTTT.

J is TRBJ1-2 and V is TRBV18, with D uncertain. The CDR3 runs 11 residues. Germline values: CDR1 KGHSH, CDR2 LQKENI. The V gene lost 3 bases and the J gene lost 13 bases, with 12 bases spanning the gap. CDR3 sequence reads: CASSPRVRLTF. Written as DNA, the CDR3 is TGTGCCAGCTCACCTCGGGTCCGCCTCACCTTC.

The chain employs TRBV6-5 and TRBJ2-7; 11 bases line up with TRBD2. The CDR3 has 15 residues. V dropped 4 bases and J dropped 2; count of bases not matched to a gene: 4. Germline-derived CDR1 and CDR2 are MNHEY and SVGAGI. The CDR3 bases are TGTGCCAGCAGTTCGATAGCGGGAGGGACCTACGAGCAGTACTTC. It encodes CASSSIAGGTYEQYF.

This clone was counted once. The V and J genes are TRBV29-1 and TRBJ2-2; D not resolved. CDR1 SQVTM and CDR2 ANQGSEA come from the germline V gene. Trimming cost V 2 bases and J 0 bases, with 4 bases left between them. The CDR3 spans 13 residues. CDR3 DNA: TGCAGCGTTGAACGTTCGAACACCGGGGAGCTGTTTTTT. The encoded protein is CSVERSNTGELFF.

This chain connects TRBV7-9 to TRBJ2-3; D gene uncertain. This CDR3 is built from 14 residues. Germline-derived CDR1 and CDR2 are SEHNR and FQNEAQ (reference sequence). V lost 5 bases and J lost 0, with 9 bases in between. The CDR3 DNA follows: TGTGCCAGCAGCCTGAGCGTAAGCACAGATACGCAGTATTTT. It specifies CASSLSVSTDTQYF.

The CDR3 region has the DNA TGTGCCAGCACCCCGGGCCCCCGGGACACCCCTCTGGTGACCGGGGAGCTGTTTTTT. Its protein product is CASTPGPRDTPLVTGELFF. V and J are TRBV5-4 and TRBJ2-2, with a possible D match to TRBD1 (6 bases). Looked up from germline, CDR1 is SGHNT and CDR2 is YYREEE (reference sequence). The CDR3 loop spans 19 amino acids. Trimming took 6 bases from V and 5 from J, leaving 29 bases between them. The whole variable domain, remainder taken from reference TRBV5-4 and TRBJ2-2, is ETGVTQSPTHLIKTRGQQVTLRCSSQSGHNTVSWYQQALGQGPQFIFQYYREEENGRGNFPPRFSGLQFPNYSSELNVNALELDDSALYLCASTPGPRDTPLVTGELFFGEGSRLTVL.

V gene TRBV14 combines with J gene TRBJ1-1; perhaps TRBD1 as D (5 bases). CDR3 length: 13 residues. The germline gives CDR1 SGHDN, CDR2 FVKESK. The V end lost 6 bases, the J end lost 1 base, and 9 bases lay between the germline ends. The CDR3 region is CASRLQANTEAFF. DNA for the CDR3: TGTGCCAGCAGACTACAGGCGAACACTGAAGCTTTCTTT. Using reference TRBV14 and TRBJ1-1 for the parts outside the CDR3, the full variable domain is EAGVTQFPSHSVIEKGQTVTLRCDPISGHDNLYWYRRVMGKEIKFLLHFVKESKQDESGMPNNRFLAERTGGTYSTLKVQPAELEDSGVYFCASRLQANTEAFFGQGTRLTVV.

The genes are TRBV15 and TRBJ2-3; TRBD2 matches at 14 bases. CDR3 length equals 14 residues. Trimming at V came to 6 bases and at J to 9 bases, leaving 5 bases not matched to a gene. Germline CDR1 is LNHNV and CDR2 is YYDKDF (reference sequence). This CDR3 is CATRRTSGGSTQYF. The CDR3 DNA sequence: TGTGCCACCAGGAGGACTAGCGGGGGGAGCACGCAGTATTTT.

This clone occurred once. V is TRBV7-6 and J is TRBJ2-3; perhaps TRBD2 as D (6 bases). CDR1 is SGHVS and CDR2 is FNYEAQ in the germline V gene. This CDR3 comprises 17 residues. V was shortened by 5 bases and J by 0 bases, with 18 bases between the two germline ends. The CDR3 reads CASSQGLSITSTDTQYF. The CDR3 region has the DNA TGTGCCAGCAGCCAGGGACTCTCGATAACTAGCACAGATACGCAGTATTTT.

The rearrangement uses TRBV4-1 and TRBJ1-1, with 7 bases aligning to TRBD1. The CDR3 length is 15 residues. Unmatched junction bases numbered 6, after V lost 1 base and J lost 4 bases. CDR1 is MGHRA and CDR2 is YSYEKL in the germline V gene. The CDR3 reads CASSQVIGTVTEAFF. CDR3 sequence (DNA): TGCGCCAGCAGCCAAGTAATTGGGACAGTCACTGAAGCTTTCTTT.